The clone carrying this TCR beta chain was found a few times. Its antigen is unknown. RNA transcripts served as the template for amplifying TCR beta CDR3 regions. HTBI primers were the set used in a first-round RT-PCR of the TCR CDR3. TCRdb passed the multiplex PCR reads through MiXCR, listing each CDR3 protein once. Of about 700,000 distinct CDR3 sequences detected, 40% to 55% appear once; the ten largest clones hold less than 9%. This sample was taken from a study of T cells in Graves' hyperthyroidism and ophthalmopathy. The CDR3 has 13 residues. Germline CDR1 is DFQATT and CDR2 is SNEGSKA (reference sequence). With 8 bases removed from V and 4 bases from J, the gap between germline ends came to 14 bases. Exclusion of patients followed from uncontrolled infection, other autoimmune disease, pregnancy or lactation. In making diagnoses, clinical symptoms, serum thyroxine and TRAb, thyroid ultrasound and orbital computed tomography were all used.

General observations from the study: The model identified upcoming ophthalmopathy a median around 6 months ahead of onset. Blood also contained most expanded thyroid clonotypes above 0.001.

The sequenced sample was peripheral blood or thyroid tissue (not recorded which). This TCR derives from an adult man with Graves' disease, either hyperthyroidism or ophthalmopathy (not recorded which). The chain carries TRBV20-1 and TRBJ2-2; D is unclear. As DNA, the CDR3 is TGCAGTTGCAAGCGCGGAAGCACCGGGGAGCTGTTTTTT. This sequence encodes CSCKRGSTGELFF.